This entry features one T cell receptor beta chain sequence. What it binds is not known. This entry belongs to a study of cytomegalovirus exposure and HLA in healthy donors. Overall study findings and caveats: Presence/absence analyses assumed roughly uniform sequencing depth across donors, which may not hold. A classifier reportedly called cytomegalovirus status with high sensitivity and specificity. Later, an analysis showed that TCR beta chains associated with HLA were more clonally expanded than others that were equally common.

13 Jbeta primers and 60 Vbeta primers were used for the PCR. Assay: immunoSEQ multiplex PCR; the TCRdb copy retains only in-frame clones and omits some. The sample includes tens of thousands of clones, 65% to 90% of them seen just once. Unmatched junction bases numbered 9, after V lost 2 bases and J lost 0 bases. CDR1 and CDR2 (germline): LGHNA, YNFKEQ. The CDR3 is made up of 18 amino acids. Sample: PBMCs. The rearrangement uses TRBV4-2 and TRBJ1-3; 8 bases map to TRBD1. This receptor was identified in a man aged 25 to 40 in good health and CMV-seronegative. The CDR3 loop reads CASSQLTGGSLSGNTIYF. CDR3 nucleotide sequence: TGTGCCAGCAGCCAACTAACAGGGGGTAGCCTCTCTGGAAACACCATATATTTT.